This TCR beta chain is from a study of response to subunit inactivated influenza vaccine. V was clipped by 5 bases and J by 4 bases; unmatched bases: 6. CDR1 is SGHVS and CDR2 is FQNEAQ in the germline V gene. The CDR3 loop spans 15 amino acids. One entry per CDR3 protein, called by TCRdb with MiXCR from the RT-PCR reads. The sample includes around 570,000 distinct CDR3 sequences, approximately 10% of them seen just once. This clonotype was counted at least ten times. This sample also appeared in a second study, on T cells expressing NK-cell markers. This second report adds: As the method of synthesis, 5'RACE template switching with UMIs yielded TCR beta cDNA. Certain NKG2C+ T cell clones were expanded, and their HCMV specificity remained unclear.

The chain joins TRBV7-8 to TRBJ2-1; 9 bases are shared with TRBD2. The sequence was obtained from a man aged 45-65 years who received an inactivated influenza vaccine. The input for sequencing was PBMCs from blood, taken on the day of vaccination. The CDR3 coding sequence is TGTGCCAGCAGCCGCGGGGGGGCAATGTACAATGAGCAGTTCTTC. Translated: CASSRGGAMYNEQFF.